These 25 T cell receptor beta chains were all obtained from the same sample, sequenced in a study of identical twins. TCRdb redid the calling of the 5' RACE reads with MiXCR, one entry per CDR3 protein. Among hundreds of thousands of distinct CDR3 sequences listed, 9% to 15% were seen once. The data were also submitted as part of a second study, on yellow fever vaccine responses in identical twins.

Input material: CD8+ T cells sorted from blood. Source of these receptors: a woman aged 18-30 years in good health.

The V and J genes are TRBV6-1 and TRBJ2-2, with 7 bases identical to TRBD2. This CDR3 has 13 residues. J was trimmed by 7 bases and V by 3 bases; bases with no gene match: 2. Per germline, CDR1 MNHNS and CDR2 SASEGT. CDR3 coding DNA: TGTGCCAGCAGTGAGGGGGGGAGCGGGGAGCTGTTTTTT. Translation gives CASSEGGSGELFF.

This clonotype was seen a handful of times. The chain employs TRBV20-1 and TRBJ2-5; TRBD2 matches 9 bases. The CDR3 extends over 16 amino acids. The germline V gene has CDR1 DFQATT and CDR2 SNEGSKA (reference sequence). Trimming removed 0 bases from V and 5 bases from J; junction bases left unmatched: 10. The CDR3 spells CSARDLRGGDLETQYF. The CDR3 DNA is TGCAGTGCTAGAGATCTGCGCGGGGGGGATTTGGAGACCCAGTACTTC.

This chain links TRBV4-1 with TRBJ1-6; D gene uncertain. The CDR3 sequence is 13 residues long. Between the trimmed V and J ends, which lost 0 bases and 7 bases, there was a span of 4 bases. Germline CDR1 and CDR2: MGHRA and YSYEKL. The CDR3 loop reads CASSQDPNSPLHF. The CDR3 DNA is TGCGCCAGCAGCCAAGATCCGAATTCACCCCTCCACTTT.

The chain has TRBV4-1 and TRBJ1-1; 10 positions match TRBD1. Germline V gene lookup returns CDR1 MGHRA and CDR2 YSYEKL. J gave up 1 base and V 4 bases, and 9 bases lay outside the gene matches. The CDR3 has 17 amino acids. For the CDR3, the DNA is TGCGCCAGCAGCCTGACGGGACAGGGGCGGAAGAACACTGAAGCTTTCTTT. Its protein is CASSLTGQGRKNTEAFF.

This clonotype was observed a few times. The chain combines TRBV4-1 with TRBJ2-1; D may be TRBD1 or TRBD2 (6 bases each). The ends were cut back, 1 base at V and 2 bases at J, with 12 bases in the middle. Germline V lookup: CDR1 MGHRA, CDR2 YSYEKL. The length of the CDR3 is 16 residues. CDR3 in DNA: TGCGCCAGCAGCCAAGGGGGGGCTCCCGCCTACAATGAGCAGTTCTTC. Translated: CASSQGGAPAYNEQFF.

A few counts support this clonotype. This CDR3 reads CVPSPEEPTDTQYF. In nucleotides, the CDR3 is TGTGTCCCTTCGCCGGAGGAGCCCACAGATACGCAGTATTTT. The chain links TRBV7-9 to TRBJ2-3; tentatively, D is TRBD2 (5 bases). Germline V gives CDR1 SEHNR, CDR2 FQNEAQ (reference sequence). The CDR3 consists of 14 residues. Looking up the rest from reference TRBV7-9 and TRBJ2-3 gives the full variable domain: DTGVSQNPRHKITKRGQNVTFRCDPISEHNRLYWYRQTLGQGPEFLTYFQNEAQLEKSRLLSDRFSAERPKGSFSTLEIQRTEQGDSAMYLCVPSPEEPTDTQYFGPGTRLTVL.

This sequence joins TRBV7-8 and TRBJ2-1; 9 nucleotides match TRBD1. Germline V gene data show CDR1 as SGHVS and CDR2 as FQNEAQ. The CDR3 sequence is 14 residues long. V dropped 6 bases and J dropped 5; count of bases not matched to a gene: 5. The CDR3 nucleotides read TGTGCCAGCAGTGACAGGGGGTACGACAATGAGCAGTTCTTC. As protein: CASSDRGYDNEQFF.

In this sample, this clonotype turned up many times. V usage is TRBV5-1 and J usage is TRBJ1-6, with D unresolved. The V end lost 4 bases, the J end lost 7 bases, and 12 bases lay between the germline ends. The germline gives CDR1 SGHRS, CDR2 YFSETQ. There are 14 residues in the CDR3. CDR3 protein: CASSDGRYNSPLHF. Here the CDR3 DNA reads TGCGCCAGCAGCGATGGACGGTACAATTCACCCCTCCACTTT. The entire variable domain, with the rest obtained from reference TRBV5-1 and TRBJ1-6, is as follows: KAGVTQTPRYLIKTRGQQVTLSCSPISGHRSVSWYQQTPGQGLQFLFEYFSETQRNKGNFPGRFSGRQFSNSRSEMNVSTLELGDSALYLCASSDGRYNSPLHFGNGTRLTVT.

The sample holds a few counts of this clonotype. The rearrangement joins TRBV9 to TRBJ2-1; the D is unclear. The V end was cut by 3 bases, the J end by 12 bases, with 13 bases between. This CDR3 comprises 12 residues. Germline V gives CDR1 SGDLS, CDR2 YYNGEE. CDR3 in amino acids: CASSERRAGQFF. The CDR3 DNA reads as TGTGCCAGCAGCGAGAGAAGGGCCGGGCAGTTCTTC.

The chain has TRBV3-1 and TRBJ2-3, with D possibly TRBD2 on 8 matching bases. The V gene lost 3 bases and the J gene lost 3 bases, with 28 bases spanning the gap. Per germline, CDR1 LGHDT and CDR2 YNNKEL (reference sequence). The CDR3 loop spans 20 amino acids. CDR3 sequence reads: CASSHPYAGGGVDRTDTQYF. DNA for the CDR3: TGTGCCAGCAGCCACCCCTATGCGGGAGGCGGGGTGGACAGGACAGATACGCAGTATTTT.

This clonotype came up a few times. The chain couples TRBV7-9 to TRBJ2-3, with TRBD2 identical over 7 bases. CDR1 SEHNR and CDR2 FQNEAQ come from the germline V gene (reference sequence). This CDR3 region has 15 residues. J was trimmed by 5 bases and V by 0 bases; bases with no gene match: 5. CDR3 nucleotide sequence: TGTGCCAGCAGCTTAGCTCGGGAGGCAATAGATACGCAGTATTTT. It is translated as CASSLAREAIDTQYF.

The chain has TRBV18 and TRBJ2-3, with D perhaps TRBD1 (5 bases). In germline, CDR1 is KGHSH, CDR2 LQKENI. V shed 3 bases and J shed 5 bases, with 12 bases lying between them. The length of the CDR3 is 14 residues. The CDR3 DNA follows: TGTGCCAGCTCACCCCAGGACACAGGAGATACGCAGTATTTT. Translation gives CASSPQDTGDTQYF.

The table lists this clonotype with many counts. V gene TRBV20-1 combines with J gene TRBJ2-3, with 7 positions matching TRBD2. Germline-derived CDR1 and CDR2 are DFQATT and SNEGSKA (reference sequence). V was pared by 0 bases and J by 2 bases, with 8 bases of the junction left unmatched. This CDR3 has 16 residues. CDR3 nucleotides: TGCAGTGCTAGAGATGGGCTAGCGGAATCCACAGATACGCAGTATTTT. It yields the protein CSARDGLAESTDTQYF.

The genes are TRBV5-6 and TRBJ2-1; 13 bases map to TRBD2. The CDR3 consists of 14 residues. With 4 bases clipped from V and 10 bases from J, the junction kept 5 bases outside the gene matches. The germline gives CDR1 SGHDT, CDR2 YYEEEE. The CDR3 DNA follows: TGTGCCAGCAGCCGACTAGCGGGGGGCTGGGAGCAGTTCTTC. This translates into CASSRLAGGWEQFF.

The rearrangement uses TRBV20-1 and TRBJ2-1, with D tentatively TRBD2 (6 bases). CDR1 and CDR2 (germline): DFQATT, SNEGSKA (reference sequence). This CDR3 is built from 13 residues. V was trimmed by 1 base and J by 6 bases, leaving 10 bases between them. The DNA of the CDR3 is TGCAGTGCTAGAGTTACTAGCCCCAATGAGCAGTTCTTC. Protein sequence: CSARVTSPNEQFF.

This clonotype was detected only a few times. This sequence joins TRBV15 and TRBJ1-4, with no clear D. V was clipped by 0 bases and J by 7 bases, with 0 bases between them. The CDR3 has 11 residues. The V gene's germline CDR1 is LNHNV and CDR2 YYDKDF (reference sequence). For the CDR3, the DNA is TGTGCCACCAGCAGAGATGAAAAACTGTTTTTT. Translated, it gives CATSRDEKLFF.

At least ten counts were recorded for this clonotype. The chain carries TRBV28 and TRBJ1-3; D gene ambiguous. The length of the CDR3 is 11 residues. Trimming took off 3 bases at V and 7 bases at J, with 4 bases between the two ends. From germline, CDR1 is MDHEN and CDR2 SYDVKM. In nucleotides, the CDR3 is TGTGCCAGCAGTTTTGGGAACACCATATATTTT. Translation: CASSFGNTIYF. Using reference TRBV28 and TRBJ1-3 for the parts outside the CDR3, the full variable domain is DVKVTQSSRYLVKRTGEKVFLECVQDMDHENMFWYRQDPGLGLRLIYFSYDVKMKEKGDIPEGYSVSREKKERFSLILESASTNQTSMYLCASSFGNTIYFGEGSWLTVV.

This rearrangement joins TRBV3-1 to TRBJ2-1; TRBD1 aligns across 9 bases. Germline CDR1 reads LGHDT; CDR2 reads YNNKEL (reference sequence). J lost 8 bases, V lost 5 bases, and 13 bases had no gene match. This CDR3 spans 16 amino acids. For the CDR3, the DNA is TGTGCCAGCAGCACAACCGGGACAGGGCCAGTCTATGAGCAGTTCTTC. Its translation is CASSTTGTGPVYEQFF.

This clonotype was observed a handful of times. This rearrangement joins TRBV20-1 to TRBJ2-2; TRBD2 might be the D (5 bases). Germline lookup yields CDR1 DFQATT and CDR2 SNEGSKA (reference sequence). The CDR3 loop spans 16 amino acids. The germline V and J ends were trimmed by 0 bases and 4 bases, with 15 bases remaining between them. The CDR3 nucleotides read TGCAGTGCTAGAGATGCTACCGACTACCTCACCGGGGAGCTGTTTTTT. Its translation is CSARDATDYLTGELFF.

This clonotype has at least ten counts. The CDR3 DNA reads as TGTGCCAGCCACTCCGGGGGACTGGGAGAGACCCAGTACTTC. This translates into CASHSGGLGETQYF. This sequence joins TRBV12-3 or TRBV12-4 and TRBJ2-5; possibly TRBD2 for D (6 bases). The CDR3 is 14 amino acids. The V end was cut by 8 bases, the J end by 4 bases, with 17 bases between.

V gene TRBV20-1 combines with J gene TRBJ2-3; 8 nucleotides align to TRBD2. The length of the CDR3 is 16 residues. V shed 1 base and J 1 base; nucleotides not matched to a gene: 7. Germline V gene data show CDR1 as DFQATT and CDR2 as SNEGSKA (reference sequence). Here the CDR3 DNA reads TGCAGTGCTAGAGGACCGACTAGCGAACGCACAGATACGCAGTATTTT. It encodes CSARGPTSERTDTQYF.

This clonotype has just a few counts. The genes are TRBV25-1 and TRBJ1-2; 9 nucleotides match TRBD1. Germline-derived CDR1 and CDR2 are MGHDK and SYGVNS. The ends lost 3 bases at V and 4 bases at J; junction bases unmatched: 3. The length of the CDR3 is 14 residues. The CDR3 DNA reads as TGTGCCAGCAGTGACCGGGACAGGGCCTATGGCTACACCTTC. Translated: CASSDRDRAYGYTF.

Only a few counts were recorded for this clonotype. The chain uses TRBV7-3 and TRBJ2-1; a possible D gene is TRBD1 (6 bases). This CDR3 contains 13 residues. Between the trimmed V and J ends, which lost 3 bases and 6 bases, there was a span of 9 bases. The germline gives CDR1 SGHTA, CDR2 FQGTGA. The CDR3 protein is CASSLDSRNEQFF. CDR3 nucleotide sequence: TGTGCCAGCAGCTTGGACAGCCGCAATGAGCAGTTCTTC.

V is TRBV4-1 and J is TRBJ2-1; TRBD2 aligns across 8 bases. Germline lookup yields CDR1 MGHRA and CDR2 YSYEKL. The CDR3 is 18 residues long. V dropped 4 bases and J dropped 6; count of bases not matched to a gene: 17. The CDR3 protein is CASSLIAGGPSSGNEQFF. In DNA form, the CDR3 reads TGCGCCAGCAGCCTCATCGCGGGAGGCCCGTCCTCAGGCAATGAGCAGTTCTTC.

The rearrangement uses TRBV19 and TRBJ2-1; 7 positions match TRBD1. CDR3 length equals 16 residues. V lost 5 bases to trimming and J lost 8 bases; unmatched junction nucleotides: 15. CDR1 is LNHDA, CDR2 SQIVND, per germline (reference sequence). The CDR3 bases are TGTGCCAGTAGTCCGTGGGACAGCCAACACGCGTATGAGCAGTTCTTC. This codes for CASSPWDSQHAYEQFF.